These T cell receptor beta chains were read from a single sample in a study of T cells expressing NK-cell markers. TCRdb reworked the 5' RACE reads into one entry per CDR3 protein, no DNA. The data include about 400,000 distinct CDR3 sequences; the top ten clones carry about 10%. Source material: blood T cells: a sorted CD56 or NKG2C T cell subset, CD4+ or CD8+ T cells, or bulk PBMC T cells (not recorded which). These receptors all come from a woman aged 50 to 60 in good health. Both conserved end residues are part of each CDR3.

J | V | CDR3
TRBJ2-1 | TRBV7-6 | CASSPPGLAGTNEQFF
TRBJ2-2 | TRBV10-1 | CASTSGRAAGELFF
TRBJ2-2 | TRBV4-1 | CASSSPGGNTGELFF
TRBJ2-3 | TRBV7-8 | CASSQKRERTDTQYF
TRBJ2-7 | TRBV29-1 | CSVWDPGYEQYF
TRBJ2-1 | TRBV7-9 | CASSDSSYNEQFF
TRBJ2-1 | TRBV12-3/TRBV12-4 | CASGKGTGEQFF
TRBJ2-3 | TRBV6-5 | CASSTARDHGTDTQYF
TRBJ2-5 | TRBV20-1 | CSGTSGTETQYF
TRBJ1-1 | TRBV30 | CASLNFFGSEAFF
TRBJ2-2 | TRBV3-1 | CASSLYPDHGELFF
TRBJ2-5 | TRBV9 | CASSVGGTGSGKTQYF